This T cell receptor (beta chain) stems from a study of OX40 agonist ivuxolimab in advanced cancers. Across the study: Dose-escalation patients' cancers were hepatocellular carcinoma, melanoma, renal cell or head and neck cancer.

As for this clone: No antigen is known for it.

TCRdb's copy holds only in-frame clones and misses some; the assay was immunoSEQ multiplex PCR. The sample consists of around 76,000 clones, 89% of them appearing once. Study-level results: Some nonresponders additionally presented with little normalized T-cell clonal expansion. Clonal expansion was among the lowest in partial responders at 0.1-3.0 mg/kg, especially CD8+.

V shed 1 base and J 4 bases; nucleotides not matched to a gene: 3. Germline assignment: CDR1 SGHNT and CDR2 YYREEE (reference sequence). The CDR3 is 15 residues long. The source of this sequence is an adult with an advanced solid tumor such as melanoma, head and neck, liver or kidney cancer. The specimen comprised CD4+ or CD8+ T cells sorted from blood, sampled in a trial of the OX40 agonist ivuxolimab. V and J are TRBV5-4 and TRBJ2-5, with 11 positions matching TRBD2. The CDR3 DNA reads as TGTGCCAGCAGCTTGAAACTAGCGGGGGCAGAGACCCAGTACTTC. Amino acids: CASSLKLAGAETQYF.